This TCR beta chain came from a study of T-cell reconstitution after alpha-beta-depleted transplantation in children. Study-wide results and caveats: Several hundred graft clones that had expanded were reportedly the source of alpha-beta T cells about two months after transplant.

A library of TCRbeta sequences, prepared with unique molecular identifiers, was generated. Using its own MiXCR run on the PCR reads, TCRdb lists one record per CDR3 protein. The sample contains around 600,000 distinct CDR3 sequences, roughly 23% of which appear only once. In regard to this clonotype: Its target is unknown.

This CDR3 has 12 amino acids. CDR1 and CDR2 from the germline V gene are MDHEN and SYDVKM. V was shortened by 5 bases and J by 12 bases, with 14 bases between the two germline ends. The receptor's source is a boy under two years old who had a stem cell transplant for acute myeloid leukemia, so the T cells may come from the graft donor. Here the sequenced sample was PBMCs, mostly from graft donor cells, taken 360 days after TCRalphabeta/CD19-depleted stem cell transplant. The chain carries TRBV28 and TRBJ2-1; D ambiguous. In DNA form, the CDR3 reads TGTGCCAGCAGTCATAGAGCACATGGGCAGTTCTTC. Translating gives CASSHRAHGQFF.